This record covers a single T cell receptor (beta chain). The target antigen is unknown. Trimming took 4 bases from V and 6 from J, leaving 19 bases between them. Germline lookup yields CDR1 SGHRS and CDR2 YFSETQ. The CDR3 consists of 15 residues. The data were taken from a study of cytomegalovirus exposure and HLA in healthy donors. Notes on the study in general: The authors listed over 150 TCR beta chains as cytomegalovirus-associated. As was reported, the HLA-A and HLA-B alleles of most subjects were accurately predicted from TCR beta sequences. Common viral pathogens seemed, in a later analysis, to connect with several of the most significant clusters. The CMV antigen specificity of a few CMV-associated chains was confirmed through in vitro analysis.

Researchers ran the PCR with 60 Vbeta and 13 Jbeta primers. The table came from immunoSEQ multiplex PCR; TCRdb's copy has only in-frame clones and leaves some out. Of about 230,000 clones listed, approximately 90% are singletons. Material: PBMCs. This TCR was recovered from a woman between 18 and 29 years old in good health and CMV-seronegative. This rearrangement joins TRBV5-1 to TRBJ1-1; possible D gene TRBD1, 6 bases. The CDR3: CASSPILRGKAEAFF. The CDR3 region has the DNA TGCGCCAGCAGCCCGATTTTGAGGGGGAAGGCTGAAGCTTTCTTT.